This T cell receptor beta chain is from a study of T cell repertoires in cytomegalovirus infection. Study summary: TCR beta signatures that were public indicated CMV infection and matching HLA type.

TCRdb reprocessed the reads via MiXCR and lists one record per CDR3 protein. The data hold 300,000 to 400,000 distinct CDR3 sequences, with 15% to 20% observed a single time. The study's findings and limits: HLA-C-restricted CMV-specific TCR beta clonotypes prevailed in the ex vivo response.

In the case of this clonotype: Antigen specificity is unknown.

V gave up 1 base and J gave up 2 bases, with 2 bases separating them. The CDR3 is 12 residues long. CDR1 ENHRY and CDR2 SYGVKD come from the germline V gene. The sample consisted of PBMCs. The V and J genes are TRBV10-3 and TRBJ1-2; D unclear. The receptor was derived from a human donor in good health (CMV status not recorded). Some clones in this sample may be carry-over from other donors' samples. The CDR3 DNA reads TGTGCCATCAGTGAGTACAACTATGGCTACACCTTC. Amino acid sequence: CAISEYNYGYTF.